What follows are 11 T cell receptor beta chains derived from one specimen sequenced in a study of PD-1 blockade in classical Hodgkin lymphoma (TCRdb year 2020). The library relied on the immunoSEQ multiplex PCR assay. In its TCRdb copy, this immuneACCESS table keeps in-frame sequences only and misses some clones. Where compared with another copy, unresolved V genes explain less than half of these, and the others have no known cause. Present in this sample are around 35,000 clones, around 68% of which were seen just once. The ten largest clones capture around 3.6% of the sample. This sample's time point label indicates: cycle 4 day 1 (C4D1), after more than 5 weeks of nivolumab. All trial patients had relapsed after autologous stem cell transplantation, with cohorts A, B and C differing in prior brentuximab vedotin exposure. The sample in question was peripheral blood mononuclear cells (PBMCs), obtained before the fourth cycle of nivolumab. The receptors stem from a human donor with classical Hodgkin lymphoma.

This chain's CDR3 is CASSLERGRRTTTEAFF. The CDR3 nucleotides read TGTGCCAGCAGCTTGGAGAGGGGGCGGAGAACAACGACTGAAGCTTTCTTT. V is TRBV5-4 and J is TRBJ1-1; TRBD1 aligns across 7 bases. V shed 0 bases, J shed 5 bases, and the junction held 13 bases outside the gene matches. Germline CDR1 SGHNT, CDR2 YYREEE (reference sequence). This CDR3 has 17 amino acids.

The J gene is TRBJ2-7, the V gene TRBV7-2, with TRBD1 matching 7 bases. CDR1 is SGHTA and CDR2 is FQGNSA in the germline V gene. The CDR3 is made up of 15 amino acids. The V segment lost 5 bases and the J segment 1 base; nucleotides outside the gene matches: 8. The CDR3 here is CASSPTGAQSYEQYF. CDR3 in DNA: TGTGCCAGCAGCCCTACAGGGGCGCAATCCTACGAGCAGTACTTC.

The V and J genes are TRBV12-5 and TRBJ2-5; D possibly corresponds to TRBD2 (5 bases). Germline CDR1 reads LGHNT; CDR2 reads FRNRAP. The CDR3 extends over 16 amino acids. The ends were cut back, 6 bases at V and 6 bases at J, with 23 bases in the middle. The CDR3 here is CASGPPLASGRKTQYF. The CDR3 DNA reads as TGTGCTAGTGGACCACCCCTAGCCAGTGGGCGAAAGACCCAGTACTTC.

This chain uses TRBV5-1 with TRBJ2-6; D unresolved. CDR1 is SGHRS and CDR2 is YFSETQ in the germline V gene. Trimming shortened V by 4 bases and J by 2 bases, and 13 bases separated the two germline ends. The CDR3 runs to 16 residues. The CDR3 reads CASSPLGNPGANVLTF. The CDR3 region has the DNA TGCGCCAGCAGCCCCTTGGGGAACCCTGGGGCCAACGTCCTGACTTTC.

The chain recombines TRBV7-4 with TRBJ2-3; 7 nucleotides match TRBD2. Germline CDR1 SGHVT, CDR2 SQSDAQ. The V and J ends lost 1 base and 4 bases, in that order; junction bases with no gene match: 5. This CDR3 has 15 amino acids. For the CDR3, the DNA is TGTGCCAGCAGCTTAGTGGCTAGCGGTTCAGATACGCAGTATTTT. Amino acids: CASSLVASGSDTQYF.

The J gene is TRBJ1-4, the V gene TRBV27, with TRBD1 identical over 7 bases. CDR1 and CDR2 from the germline V gene are MNHEY and SMNVEV (reference sequence). V shed 5 bases and J 0 bases; nucleotides not matched to a gene: 6. The CDR3 runs 16 residues. The CDR3 region is CASSLPGTATNEKLFF. The DNA for the CDR3 is TGTGCCAGCAGTCTTCCTGGGACAGCAACTAATGAAAAACTGTTTTTT.

This clone showed up just once. The sample carries other DNA sequences with the same CDR3. The rearrangement links TRBV4-1 to TRBJ2-3; no clear D. Germline CDR1 is MGHRA and CDR2 is YSYEKL. The CDR3 is 15 amino acids. The V end was cut by 0 bases, the J end by 3 bases, with 10 bases between. CDR3 residues: CASSQDPASTDTQYF. The CDR3 DNA reads as TGCGCCAGCAGCCAAGATCCGGCCTCAACAGATACGCAGTATTTT.

This chain uses TRBV9 with TRBJ2-7; either TRBD1 or TRBD2 may supply D (5 bases each). The CDR3 is made up of 16 amino acids. CDR1 and CDR2 (germline): SGDLS, YYNGEE. With 0 bases removed from V and 0 bases from J, the gap between germline ends came to 13 bases. CDR3 nucleotide sequence: TGTGCCAGCAGCGTAGATCGGGGCGCCAGCTCCTACGAGCAGTACTTC. Translated: CASSVDRGASSYEQYF. Looking up the rest from reference TRBV9 and TRBJ2-7 gives the full variable domain: DSGVTQTPKHLITATGQRVTLRCSPRSGDLSVYWYQQSLDQGLQFLIQYYNGEERAKGNILERFSAQQFPDLHSELNLSSLELGDSALYFCASSVDRGASSYEQYFGPGTRLTVT.

V is TRBV5-1 and J is TRBJ2-7; 8 nucleotides line up with TRBD1. Germline CDR1 and CDR2: SGHRS and YFSETQ. CDR3 length equals 13 residues. The V segment lost 4 bases and the J segment 5 bases; nucleotides outside the gene matches: 5. In nucleotides, the CDR3 is TGCGCCAGCAGCCGGCCAGGGGGCGACGAGCAGTACTTC. Protein product: CASSRPGGDEQYF.

This chain joins TRBV30 and TRBJ1-6; D gene unclear. V lost 4 bases, J lost 0 bases, and 16 bases lay in between. CDR1 and CDR2 from the germline V gene are GTSNPN and SVGIG (reference sequence). This CDR3 comprises 17 residues. The CDR3, as DNA: TGTGCCTGGACCTTAGCCGGGCAGAGCTCCTATAATTCACCCCTCCACTTT. As protein: CAWTLAGQSSYNSPLHF.

Written as DNA, the CDR3 is TGTGCCAGCAGCTTTCTTCACACGGGGGGGCAGCCCCAGCATTTT. Protein: CASSFLHTGGQPQHF. The chain combines TRBV7-2 with TRBJ1-5; weak D call: TRBD1 (5 bases). The germline V gene has CDR1 SGHTA and CDR2 FQGNSA. CDR3 size: 15 residues. V lost 3 bases and J 7 bases, leaving 16 bases between the germline ends.